These 29 T cell receptor beta chains originate from one sample sequenced in a study of blood T cell repertoires in COVID-19. Sequenced by immunoSEQ multiplex PCR; TCRdb stores in-frame clones only, minus some. The repertoire has about 280,000 clones, around 88% of them found once; the top ten carry 2.1%. Sample: peripheral blood. The receptors come from a young woman who had recovered from COVID-19.

The rearrangement joins TRBV6-5 to TRBJ1-1; weak D call: TRBD1 (6 bases). With 7 bases removed from V and 6 bases from J, the gap between germline ends came to 15 bases. Germline CDR1 MNHEY, CDR2 SVGAGI. The CDR3 length is 13 residues. Here the CDR3 DNA reads TGTGCCAGCAAGCAGGGGAATTTGGCTGAAGCTTTCTTT. Residues: CASKQGNLAEAFF.

The V and J genes are TRBV28 and TRBJ1-2; possibly TRBD1 for D (5 bases). Trimming took off 3 bases at V and 6 bases at J, with 8 bases between the two ends. The CDR3 runs 12 residues. Germline values: CDR1 MDHEN, CDR2 SYDVKM. The CDR3 coding sequence is TGTGCCAGCAGTTTTCAGGGCCATGGCTACACCTTC. It specifies CASSFQGHGYTF.

The chain carries TRBV28 and TRBJ2-1; 7 bases fit TRBD2. The CDR3 extends over 12 amino acids. Per germline, CDR1 MDHEN and CDR2 SYDVKM. V shed 7 bases, J shed 16 bases, and the junction held 13 bases outside the gene matches. CDR3 bases: TGTGCCAGCATGGCTAGCGGCCCCGGGGCTTTCTTC. Translation gives CASMASGPGAFF.

The V and J genes are TRBV28 and TRBJ1-2, with TRBD1 identical over 7 bases. The CDR3 length is 15 residues. After removal of 5 bases from V and 2 bases from J, the junction contained 8 bases not matched to a gene. Germline CDR1 and CDR2: MDHEN and SYDVKM. DNA of the CDR3: TGTGCCAGCAGTCAGGGGGACGGCCTCAACTATGGCTACACCTTC. The encoded protein is CASSQGDGLNYGYTF.

V usage is TRBV3-1 (or the pseudogene TRBV3-2) and J usage is TRBJ2-2; D uncertain. This CDR3 spans 12 amino acids. Trimming removed 3 bases at V and 5 bases at J, with 4 bases between. CDR1 and CDR2 from the germline V gene are LGHDT and YNNKEL (reference sequence). CDR3 in amino acids: CASSHGTGELFF. CDR3 nucleotide sequence: TGTGCCAGCAGCCACGGTACCGGGGAGCTGTTTTTT.

The chain is built from TRBV6-5 and TRBJ1-1; D gene uncertain. The CDR3 loop spans 10 amino acids. Per the germline V gene, CDR1 is MNHEY and CDR2 is SVGAGI. The V gene lost 8 bases and the J gene lost 9 bases, with 10 bases spanning the gap. The CDR3 DNA reads as TGTGCCAGCGGGAGGACCCAAGCTTTCTTT. This encodes CASGRTQAFF.

The chain uses TRBV7-8 and TRBJ2-1; possible D gene TRBD1, 6 bases. This CDR3 spans 13 amino acids. Germline V gene data show CDR1 as SGHVS and CDR2 as FQNEAQ. The V end was cut by 4 bases, the J end by 7 bases, with 11 bases between. The CDR3 here is CASSWGLRNEQFF. CDR3 coding DNA: TGTGCCAGCAGCTGGGGGCTCAGAAATGAGCAGTTCTTC. Full variable domain (remainder filled in from reference TRBV7-8 and TRBJ2-1): GAGVSQSPRYKVAKRGQDVALRCDPISGHVSLFWYQQALGQGPEFLTYFQNEAQLDKSGLPSDRFFAERPEGSVSTLKIQRTQQEDSAVYLCASSWGLRNEQFFGPGTRLTVL.

The gene calls are TRBV23-1 and TRBJ2-1, with a weak D call TRBD1 (6 bases). TRBV23-1 is assigned to the ORF class and has an uncertain function. The V and J ends lost 6 bases and 6 bases respectively, with 15 bases between them. The CDR3 runs to 14 residues. DNA for the CDR3: TGCGCCAGCAGGAGCTGTCTGGACAGCAATGAGCAGTTCTTC. The encoded protein is CASRSCLDSNEQFF.

Worth noting for this clone: This sample includes further DNA sequences coding for the same CDR3. V is TRBV5-1 and J is TRBJ1-1; 7 bases agree with TRBD1. The CDR3 runs 14 residues. Germline CDR1 SGHRS, CDR2 YFSETQ. V lost 3 bases, J lost 2 bases, and 4 bases stayed unmatched. The CDR3 here is CASSSGTANTEAFF. The CDR3 DNA is TGCGCCAGCAGCTCTGGGACAGCTAACACTGAAGCTTTCTTT.

A single count supports this clone. V usage is TRBV5-1 and J usage is TRBJ1-1; D remains unclear. The CDR3 runs 14 residues. Trimming left V 4 bases short and J 1 base short, with 11 bases between. Germline assignment: CDR1 SGHRS and CDR2 YFSETQ. Here the CDR3 reads CASSPSGGNTEAFF. The DNA for the CDR3 is TGCGCCAGCAGCCCATCGGGAGGGAACACTGAAGCTTTCTTT.

J is TRBJ2-7 and V is TRBV5-6; 8 bases are a match to TRBD1. The CDR3 has 13 amino acids. Germline V lookup: CDR1 SGHDT, CDR2 YYEEEE. V trimming: 0 bases; J trimming: 5 bases; junction bases outside the gene matches: 1. The CDR3: CASSLARGHEQYF. CDR3 DNA: TGTGCCAGCAGCTTGGCCAGGGGGCACGAGCAGTACTTC.

This chain links TRBV5-4 with TRBJ1-2; 8 nucleotides match TRBD1. This CDR3 contains 14 residues. V trimming: 3 bases; J trimming: 4 bases; junction bases outside the gene matches: 5. Looked up from germline, CDR1 is SGHNT and CDR2 is YYREEE (reference sequence). The CDR3 sequence: CASSYGTGSYGYTF. The CDR3 DNA follows: TGTGCCAGCAGCTACGGGACAGGCAGCTATGGCTACACCTTC.

The rearrangement joins TRBV4-1 to TRBJ1-2; D gene ambiguous. Germline CDR1 MGHRA, CDR2 YSYEKL. Trimming removed 4 bases from V and 4 bases from J, with 10 bases in between. The CDR3 consists of 13 residues. The CDR3 spells CASSPEAAYGYTF. CDR3 bases: TGCGCCAGCAGCCCAGAGGCGGCCTATGGCTACACCTTC.

CDR3 amino acids: CASSSSVGSYNEQFF. Here the CDR3 DNA reads TGTGCCAGCAGCTCCAGCGTCGGATCCTACAATGAGCAGTTCTTC. The chain uses TRBV7-2 and TRBJ2-1; D remains unclear. Germline V gene lookup returns CDR1 SGHTA and CDR2 FQGNSA. The V and J ends lost 4 bases and 1 base respectively, with 11 bases between them. This CDR3 is 15 amino acids long.

The rearrangement uses TRBV7-3 and TRBJ2-2; D uncertain. The CDR3 is 13 residues long. Trimming pared 1 base from V and 5 bases from J, leaving 5 bases between. The V gene's germline CDR1 is SGHTA and CDR2 FQGTGA. The CDR3 loop reads CASSLSRTGELFF. The CDR3 coding sequence is TGTGCCAGCAGCTTAAGCAGAACCGGGGAGCTGTTTTTT.

V usage is TRBV6-2 or TRBV6-3 and J usage is TRBJ2-7; weak D call: TRBD1 (6 bases). The CDR3 length is 18 residues. Per germline, CDR1 MNHEY and CDR2 SVGEGT. V was cut by 6 bases and J by 2 bases, with 26 bases left in between. CDR3 bases: TGTGCCAGCAGCCCAGGGGTTCGGGACACTGATAAACCCTACGAGCAGTACTTC. Its translation is CASSPGVRDTDKPYEQYF.

The table lists this clone with a count of one. V usage is TRBV19 and J usage is TRBJ1-2, with TRBD1 as a possible D gene (6 bases). CDR3 length: 13 residues. Germline V gene sequence: CDR1 LNHDA, CDR2 SQIVND (reference sequence). V was clipped by 5 bases and J by 5 bases, with 12 bases between them. The CDR3 sequence is CASSLDRKYGYTF. The CDR3 DNA is TGTGCCAGTAGTCTCGACAGGAAGTATGGCTACACCTTC. Full variable domain (remainder filled in from reference TRBV19 and TRBJ1-2): DGGITQSPKYLFRKEGQNVTLSCEQNLNHDAMYWYRQDPGQGLRLIYYSQIVNDFQKGDIAEGYSVSREKKESFPLTVTSAQKNPTAFYLCASSLDRKYGYTFGSGTRLTVV.

V gene TRBV28 combines with J gene TRBJ1-5; a possible D gene is TRBD1 (6 bases). Germline loops: CDR1 MDHEN, CDR2 SYDVKM. The V end lost 3 bases, the J end lost 4 bases, and 10 bases lay between the germline ends. The CDR3 contains 14 residues. CDR3 nucleotides: TGTGCCAGCAGTTTTGGGACATATAATCAGCCCCAGCATTTT. Encoded protein: CASSFGTYNQPQHF.

The rearrangement joins TRBV3-1 (or the pseudogene TRBV3-2) to TRBJ2-7; no reliable D call. Per the germline V gene, CDR1 is LGHDT and CDR2 is YNNKEL (reference sequence). The CDR3 totals 15 residues. V was trimmed by 4 bases and J by 3 bases, leaving 16 bases between them. CDR3 sequence: CASSPRGVGGYEQYF. The CDR3 nucleotides are TGTGCCAGCAGCCCCCGCGGAGTCGGCGGCTACGAGCAGTACTTC.

This clone was observed once. The V gene is TRBV5-4, the J gene TRBJ2-2; 16 bases align to TRBD2. V was pared by 3 bases and J by 3 bases, with 2 bases of the junction left unmatched. Germline assignment: CDR1 SGHNT and CDR2 YYREEE (reference sequence). The CDR3 covers 17 residues. As DNA, the CDR3 is TGTGCCAGCAGCTCGGGGACTAGCGGGAGGGACACCGGGGAGCTGTTTTTT. Encoded protein: CASSSGTSGRDTGELFF.

This chain connects TRBV5-4 to TRBJ2-1, with D perhaps matching TRBD1 (5 bases). Germline-derived CDR1 and CDR2 are SGHNT and YYREEE (reference sequence). This CDR3 is 12 amino acids long. The V and J ends lost 4 bases and 6 bases respectively, with 8 bases between them. CDR3 loop: CASSPGFNEQFF. The CDR3 DNA reads TGTGCCAGCAGCCCAGGGTTCAATGAGCAGTTCTTC. Using reference TRBV5-4 and TRBJ2-1 for the parts outside the CDR3, the full variable domain is ETGVTQSPTHLIKTRGQQVTLRCSSQSGHNTVSWYQQALGQGPQFIFQYYREEENGRGNFPPRFSGLQFPNYSSELNVNALELDDSALYLCASSPGFNEQFFGPGTRLTVL.

V and J are TRBV10-1 and TRBJ2-3; D might be TRBD2 (5 bases). Germline CDR1 and CDR2: WNHNN and SYGVQD (reference sequence). V lost 8 bases and J lost 6, with 9 bases in between. The CDR3 runs 11 residues. The CDR3 spells CASGGGDTQYF. The CDR3 nucleotides are TGCGCCAGCGGTGGCGGGGATACGCAGTATTTT.

The chain has TRBV7-9 and TRBJ2-5, with 7 bases identical to TRBD2. This CDR3 is built from 13 residues. Germline CDR1 and CDR2: SEHNR and FQNEAQ (reference sequence). V lost 5 bases and J lost 5; bases outside the gene matches: 5. The CDR3 protein is CASSDRRGETQYF. CDR3 coding DNA: TGTGCCAGCAGCGATCGGCGGGGGGAGACCCAGTACTTC.

This clone showed up just once. The gene calls are TRBV4-2 and TRBJ1-1, with a weak D call TRBD1 (6 bases). V lost 1 base and J 10 bases, leaving 10 bases between the germline ends. Germline V gene sequence: CDR1 LGHNA, CDR2 YNFKEQ. This CDR3 contains 12 residues. CDR3 DNA sequence: TGTGCCAGCAGCCAAGGAGGGGGGGGAGCTTTCTTT. It encodes CASSQGGGGAFF.

The V gene is TRBV5-1, the J gene TRBJ2-3; TRBD2 matches at 8 bases. The ends lost 8 bases at V and 4 bases at J; junction bases unmatched: 9. The CDR3 has 14 amino acids. Germline-derived CDR1 and CDR2 are SGHRS and YFSETQ. The CDR3 sequence is CASRLALKPDTQYF. For the CDR3, the DNA is TGCGCCAGTCGACTAGCGTTAAAACCAGATACGCAGTATTTT.

This rearrangement joins TRBV30 to TRBJ1-6; 9 positions match TRBD1. The CDR3 consists of 14 residues. Germline V gene lookup returns CDR1 GTSNPN and CDR2 SVGIG (reference sequence). Germline trimming cut 5 bases from V and 10 bases from J; bases unmatched to any gene: 9. CDR3 in DNA: TGTGCCTGGCAAATCGGGACAGGGAGCTCACCCCTCCACTTT. Translating gives CAWQIGTGSSPLHF.

The rearrangement uses TRBV6-5 and TRBJ2-2; TRBD1 matches 11 bases. The J segment lost 3 bases and the V segment lost 10 bases, leaving 4 bases of the junction unmatched. CDR3 size: 14 residues. Germline CDR1 is MNHEY and CDR2 is SVGAGI. In DNA, the CDR3 is TGTGCCATCGGACAGGGGGCGTACACCGGGGAGCTGTTTTTT. Residues: CAIGQGAYTGELFF.

The gene calls are TRBV5-3 and TRBJ1-5; D is possibly TRBD1 (6 bases). TRBV5-3 carries the ORF label, with uncertain function. V was shortened by 4 bases and J by 2 bases, with 13 bases between the two germline ends. This CDR3 spans 15 amino acids. CDR3 DNA: TGTGCCAGAAGCGATGGACAGAGCCGCAATCAGCCCCAGCATTTT. Amino acid sequence: CARSDGQSRNQPQHF.

Worth noting for this clone: A far bigger clonotype differs at one base, so this is likely a read error. V usage is TRBV12-3 or TRBV12-4 and J usage is TRBJ2-2; D remains ambiguous. The CDR3 is 12 amino acids. The V and J ends lost 6 bases and 3 bases respectively, with 5 bases between them. This CDR3 reads CASSRDTGELFF. CDR3 coding DNA: TGTGCCAGCAGCCGGGACACCGGGGAGCTGTTTTTT.